The present T cell receptor beta chain was sequenced within a study of blood T cell repertoires in COVID-19. V was shortened by 3 bases and J by 5 bases, with 14 bases between the two germline ends. Germline assignment: CDR1 LNHNV and CDR2 YYDKDF (reference sequence). This CDR3 has 15 amino acids. Here immunoSEQ multiplex PCR was the method, and the copy in TCRdb shows in-frame clones only, minus some. This sample has some 150,000 clones, with roughly 82% found just once. This clone was counted a few times. The sequenced sample was peripheral blood. J is TRBJ1-5 and V is TRBV15; D possibly corresponds to TRBD1 (5 bases). The clonotype comes from a woman aged 70 to 79 with acute or convalescent COVID-19. The CDR3 is CATSRRPGGDQPQHF. DNA of the CDR3: TGTGCCACCAGCAGGCGGCCGGGGGGGGATCAGCCCCAGCATTTT.